This TCR beta chain stems from a study of T-cell reconstitution after alpha-beta-depleted transplantation in children. Findings and limits, study-wide: There were some patients whose high TCRbeta diversity at day 60 came from surviving recipient T cells and thymic progenitors. It was newly produced T cells that mostly accounted for T-cell counts and diversity one year after transplant.

Unique molecular identifiers were built into the TCRbeta library. In TCRdb, the PCR reads were re-called with MiXCR into one record per CDR3 protein. The sample lists about 870,000 distinct CDR3 sequences, roughly 16% seen once, with around 5.3% in the top ten. After removal of 7 bases from V and 6 bases from J, the junction contained 6 bases not matched to a gene. This CDR3 has 15 residues. A word on this clonotype: Its antigen is still unknown.

The gene calls are TRBV12-3 or TRBV12-4 and TRBJ2-1; 13 bases map to TRBD2. The sequencing used PBMCs, mostly from graft donor cells, collected 360 days after TCRalphabeta/CD19-depleted stem cell transplant. The origin of this receptor is a male patient aged 10 to 17 who had a stem cell transplant for acute lymphoblastic leukemia, so the T cells may come from the graft donor. The CDR3 region has the DNA TGTGCCAGCACCACAACTAGCGGGAGGGCCAATGAGCAGTTCTTC. Protein product: CASTTTSGRANEQFF.